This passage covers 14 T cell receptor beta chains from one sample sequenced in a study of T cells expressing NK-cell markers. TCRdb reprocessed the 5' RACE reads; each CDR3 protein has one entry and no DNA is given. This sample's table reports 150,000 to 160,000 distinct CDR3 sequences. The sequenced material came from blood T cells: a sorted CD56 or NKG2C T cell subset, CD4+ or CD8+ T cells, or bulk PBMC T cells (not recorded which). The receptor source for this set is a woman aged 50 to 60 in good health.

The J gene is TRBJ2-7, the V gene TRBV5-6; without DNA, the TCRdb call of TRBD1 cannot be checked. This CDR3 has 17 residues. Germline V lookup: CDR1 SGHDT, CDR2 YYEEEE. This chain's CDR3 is CASSYSGTLELTYEQYF.

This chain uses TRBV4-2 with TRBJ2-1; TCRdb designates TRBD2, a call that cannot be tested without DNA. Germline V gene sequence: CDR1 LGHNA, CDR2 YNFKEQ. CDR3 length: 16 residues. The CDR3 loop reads CASSRQWTSEYNEQFF.

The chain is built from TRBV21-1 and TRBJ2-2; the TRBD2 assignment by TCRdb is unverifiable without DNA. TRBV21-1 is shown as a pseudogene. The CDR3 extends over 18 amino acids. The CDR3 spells CASSSGTSGRAGTGELFF.

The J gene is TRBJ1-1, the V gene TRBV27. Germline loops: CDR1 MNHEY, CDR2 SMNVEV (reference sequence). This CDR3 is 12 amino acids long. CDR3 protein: CASSLIGQEAFF.

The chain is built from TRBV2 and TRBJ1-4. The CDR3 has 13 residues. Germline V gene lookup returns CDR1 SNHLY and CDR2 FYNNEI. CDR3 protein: CASTARHNEKLFF. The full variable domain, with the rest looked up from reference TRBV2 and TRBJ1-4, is EPEVTQTPSHQVTQMGQEVILRCVPISNHLYFYWYRQILGQKVEFLVSFYNNEISEKSEIFDDQFSVERPDGSNFTLKIRSTKLEDSAMYFCASTARHNEKLFFGSGTQLSVL.

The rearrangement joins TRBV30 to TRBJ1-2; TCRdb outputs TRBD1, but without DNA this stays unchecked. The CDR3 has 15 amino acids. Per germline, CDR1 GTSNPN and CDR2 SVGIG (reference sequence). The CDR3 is CAWSARDRGYGGYTF.

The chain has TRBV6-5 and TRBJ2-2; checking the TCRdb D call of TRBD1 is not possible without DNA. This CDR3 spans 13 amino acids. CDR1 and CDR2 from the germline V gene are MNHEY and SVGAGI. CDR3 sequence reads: CASTPGGTGELFF.

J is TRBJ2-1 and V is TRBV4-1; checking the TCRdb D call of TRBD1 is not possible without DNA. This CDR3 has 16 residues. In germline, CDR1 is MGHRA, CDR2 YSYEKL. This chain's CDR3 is CASSQWQGTGSDEQFF.

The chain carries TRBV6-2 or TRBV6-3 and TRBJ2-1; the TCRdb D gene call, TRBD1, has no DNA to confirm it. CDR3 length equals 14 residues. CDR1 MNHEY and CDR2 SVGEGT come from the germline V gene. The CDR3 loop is CASLDRGRENEQFF.

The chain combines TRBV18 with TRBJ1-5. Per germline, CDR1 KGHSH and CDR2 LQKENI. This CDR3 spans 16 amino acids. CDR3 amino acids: CASSSAVGYSNQPQHF.

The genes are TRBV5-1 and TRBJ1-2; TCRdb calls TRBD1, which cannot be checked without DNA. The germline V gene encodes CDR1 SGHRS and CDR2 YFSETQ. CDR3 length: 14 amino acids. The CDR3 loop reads CASSLDRGPRGYTF.

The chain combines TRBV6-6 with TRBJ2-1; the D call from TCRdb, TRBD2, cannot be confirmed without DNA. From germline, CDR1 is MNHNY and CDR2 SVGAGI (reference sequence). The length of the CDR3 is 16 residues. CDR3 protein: CASSHGLAGPYNEQFF.

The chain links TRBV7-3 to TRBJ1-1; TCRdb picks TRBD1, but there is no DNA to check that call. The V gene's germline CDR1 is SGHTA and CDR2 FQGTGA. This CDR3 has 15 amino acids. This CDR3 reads CASSLTGGESTEAFF.

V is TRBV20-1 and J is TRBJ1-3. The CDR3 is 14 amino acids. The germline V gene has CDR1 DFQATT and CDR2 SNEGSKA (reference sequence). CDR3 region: CSARTFGFGNTIYF.